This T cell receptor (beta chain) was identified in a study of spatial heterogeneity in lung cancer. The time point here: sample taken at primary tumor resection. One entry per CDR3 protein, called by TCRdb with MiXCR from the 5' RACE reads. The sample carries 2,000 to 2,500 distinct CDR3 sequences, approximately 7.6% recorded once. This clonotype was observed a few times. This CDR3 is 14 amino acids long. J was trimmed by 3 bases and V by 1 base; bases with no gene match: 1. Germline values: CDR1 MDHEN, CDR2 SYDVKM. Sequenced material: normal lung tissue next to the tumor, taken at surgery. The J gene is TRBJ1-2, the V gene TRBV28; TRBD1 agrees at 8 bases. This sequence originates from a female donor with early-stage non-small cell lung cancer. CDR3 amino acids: CASSLSGGYYGYTF. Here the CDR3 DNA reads TGTGCCAGCAGTTTATCAGGGGGCTACTATGGCTACACCTTC.